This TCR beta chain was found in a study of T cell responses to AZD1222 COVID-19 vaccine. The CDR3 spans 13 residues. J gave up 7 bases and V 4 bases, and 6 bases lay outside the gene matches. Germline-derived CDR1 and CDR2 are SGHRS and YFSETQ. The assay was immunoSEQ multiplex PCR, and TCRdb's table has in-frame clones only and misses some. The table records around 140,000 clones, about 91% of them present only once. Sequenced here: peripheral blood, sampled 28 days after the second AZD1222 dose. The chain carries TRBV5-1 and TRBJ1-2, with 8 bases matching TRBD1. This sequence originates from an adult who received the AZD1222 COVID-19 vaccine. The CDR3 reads CASSQGQEAGYTF. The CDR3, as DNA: TGCGCCAGCAGCCAGGGACAGGAAGCTGGCTACACCTTC.